The clone carrying this TCR beta chain has a handful of counts. The antigen remains unidentified. The germline gives CDR1 MGHDK, CDR2 SYGVNS. This CDR3 spans 15 amino acids. The ends were cut back, 1 base at V and 1 base at J, with 9 bases in the middle. Libraries for TCRalpha and TCRbeta carried sample barcodes and unique molecular identifiers via 5'RACE. TCRdb re-derived calls from the 5' RACE reads in MiXCR, one entry per CDR3 protein. This table has roughly 300,000 distinct CDR3 sequences, approximately 7.6% appearing once. This sample was taken from a study of T-cell memory formation after mild COVID-19. The study's findings and limits: Second-wave clones that peaked on day 37 lacked confirmed SARS-CoV-2 specificity. Researchers found some responding clones in pre-infection memory, a sign that cross-reactive memory joined. CD4+ bias marked clones expanding day 15 to 37, unlike balanced contracting clones.

The sequencing sample was made of PBMCs or a T cell subset sorted from them (not recorded which). The rearrangement uses TRBV25-1 and TRBJ2-3; TRBD1 or TRBD2 may be the D gene (6 bases each). The sequence was collected from a man younger than 35 who had mild COVID-19 (a few samples of this study predate the infection). Cell type and time point are not known. For the CDR3, the DNA is TGTGCCAGCAGTGAATTTAGGGGGGGCACAGATACGCAGTATTTT. It codes for CASSEFRGGTDTQYF.